This T cell receptor beta chain emerged from a study of T cells in localized non-small cell lung cancer. Sequencing was performed with immunoSEQ multiplex PCR; in TCRdb, only in-frame clones are kept and a portion is missing. Seen here are fewer than 95,000 clones, roughly 88% observed once, and the top ten hold about 4%. Study-level points and caveats: Investigators sequenced only a single tumor region, leaving heterogeneity possible. Measurement of T cell clonality placed uninvolved adjacent lung highest, above the level in tumor.

Trimming at V came to 4 bases and at J to 3 bases, leaving 6 bases not matched to a gene. Germline V lookup: CDR1 SGHRS, CDR2 YFSETQ. The CDR3 totals 15 residues. Comment on this clone: No antigen is known for it.

The source was PBMCs, collected before any cancer treatment. This sequence was found in a woman aged 35 to 70 with stage II squamous cell lung carcinoma. The chain recombines TRBV5-1 with TRBJ2-7, with TRBD1 identical over 11 bases. The chain's CDR3 is CASSIRTGGYYEQYF. The CDR3 DNA follows: TGCGCCAGCAGCATAAGGACAGGGGGCTACTACGAGCAGTACTTC.